This TCR beta chain stems from a study of T cells after yellow fever vaccination. Points from the study as a whole: High-abundance clonotypes from the bulk population could contaminate FACS-sorted repertoires. Some clonotypes, a small share, were shared between CD4 and CD8 compartments. Post-booster samples contained most primary-vaccination clones (around 95% CD4, around 90% CD8).

This clonotype was recorded many times. Its target is not known. As TCR cDNA was made by 5'RACE template switching, a universal primer site and UMIs were added. TCRdb used MiXCR to reprocess the 5' RACE reads, holding one entry per CDR3 protein. The profile shows more than 200,000 distinct CDR3 sequences, over 3% of them singletons. Sequencing used PBMCs, obtained 15 days after the yellow fever booster vaccination. This TCR was recovered from a man aged 18 to 30 who received the YFV17D yellow fever vaccine.

The CDR3 reads CASSYWGTSPYNEQFF. CDR3 bases: TGTGCCAGCAGTTACTGGGGGACTTCGCCCTACAATGAGCAGTTCTTC. The V call is TRBV6-2 or TRBV6-3, the J call TRBJ2-1, with a tentative D call TRBD2 (6 bases). The ends were cut back, 1 base at V and 2 bases at J, with 12 bases in the middle. Germline assignment: CDR1 MNHEY and CDR2 SVGEGT. The CDR3 spans 16 residues.